One TCR beta chain is described in this entry. Its target is not known. This record belongs to a study of post-analysis software for immune sequencing data. Overall study context: The disease courses covered relapsing-remitting, secondary progressive and progressive-relapsing multiple sclerosis. Study-level results: Compared with controls, patients showed significantly lower normalized Chao1 diversity. Among five TRBV segments more frequent in patients than controls were TRBV5-6, TRBV5-1 and TRBV20-1.

Built from TCR beta cDNA, the libraries had unique molecular identifiers in them. Each batch of about 0.95 to 10 million T cells produced roughly 0.5 million cDNA molecules. One entry per CDR3 protein, called by TCRdb with MiXCR from the PCR reads. The table includes about 800,000 distinct CDR3 sequences, roughly 27% detected once. The V and J ends lost 7 bases and 5 bases, in that order; junction bases with no gene match: 5. The length of the CDR3 is 13 residues. CDR1 and CDR2 (germline): SGHTA, FQGNSA. This TCR was recovered from a girl aged 5-17 years with multiple sclerosis. The rearrangement joins TRBV7-2 to TRBJ2-7; TRBD2 matches 10 bases. The source material was blood. The CDR3 DNA reads as TGTGCCAGCAAAAAGCGGGAGGGCCACGAGCAGTACTTC. Translated: CASKKREGHEQYF.